One and the same sample provided the 22 T cell receptor beta chains below, sequenced in a study of yellow fever vaccine responses in identical twins. MiXCR, applied by TCRdb to the RT-PCR reads, yields one record per CDR3 protein. The sample contains about 23,000 distinct CDR3 sequences, around four fifths of which appear only once. This specimen consisted of T cells from blood (PBMCs), unsorted or a sorted subset (not recorded which), obtained before or after yellow fever vaccination (not recorded which). These TCRs come from a young woman who received the yellow fever vaccine.

The chain has TRBV5-1 and TRBJ1-2; possibly TRBD1 for D (5 bases). This CDR3 has 14 residues. Germline CDR1 and CDR2: SGHRS and YFSETQ. Trimming took 2 bases from V and 4 from J, leaving 12 bases between them. The CDR3 sequence: CASSLQEAGYGYTF. In DNA form, the CDR3 reads TGCGCCAGCAGCTTACAGGAGGCGGGCTATGGCTACACCTTC.

The genes are TRBV4-1 and TRBJ1-5, with unresolved D. V lost 0 bases to trimming and J lost 7 bases, with 13 bases between them. CDR1 and CDR2 (germline): MGHRA, YSYEKL. The CDR3 is 15 amino acids. Here the CDR3 DNA reads TGCGCCAGCAGCCAAGACTACAGTGCGAGGCAGCCCCAGCATTTT. It is translated as CASSQDYSARQPQHF.

The chain joins TRBV11-2 to TRBJ2-3; weak D call: TRBD1 (5 bases). In germline, CDR1 is SGHAT, CDR2 FQNNGV. The CDR3 runs to 13 residues. V dropped 3 bases and J dropped 4 bases, with 8 bases sitting between them. CDR3: CASSFRASDTQYF. The CDR3 bases are TGTGCCAGCAGCTTCAGGGCATCAGATACGCAGTATTTT.

In its sample, this clonotype was seen a few times. The chain combines TRBV18 with TRBJ1-6, with 7 nucleotides matching TRBD1. The CDR3 is 16 amino acids. Germline CDR1 KGHSH, CDR2 LQKENI. V trimming: 1 base; J trimming: 7 bases; junction bases outside the gene matches: 7. CDR3 sequence reads: CASSPQHGTENSPLHF. In DNA, the CDR3 is TGTGCCAGCTCACCACAACATGGGACAGAGAATTCACCCCTCCACTTT.

The chain recombines TRBV25-1 with TRBJ1-2; no clear D. The CDR3 has 16 residues. Germline assignment: CDR1 MGHDK and CDR2 SYGVNS. The V and J ends lost 3 bases and 5 bases respectively, with 19 bases between them. Written as DNA, the CDR3 is TGTGCCAGCAGTGAGACCCAAGTAGGGTCAAAGTATGGCTACACCTTC. Protein sequence: CASSETQVGSKYGYTF.

The chain couples TRBV13 to TRBJ2-5; 11 bases agree with TRBD2. The CDR3 has 16 amino acids. Germline CDR1 is PRHDT and CDR2 is FYEKMQ (reference sequence). With 8 bases clipped from V and 5 bases from J, the junction kept 13 bases outside the gene matches. CDR3 nucleotides: TGTGCCAGCGAGTGGGCGACTAGCGGGGCCGGGGAGACCCAGTACTTC. Encoded protein: CASEWATSGAGETQYF.

The rearrangement links TRBV12-3 or TRBV12-4 to TRBJ1-1; D perhaps matches TRBD1 (6 bases). This CDR3 spans 15 amino acids. Deletions cut 4 bases from V and 1 base from J, with 13 bases between. Here the CDR3 reads CASSSTGLGNTEAFF. CDR3 bases: TGTGCCAGCAGTTCTACAGGGTTGGGGAACACTGAAGCTTTCTTT.

The CDR3 DNA follows: TGCAGCGTTACTCCGCTTAATGAGCAGTTCTTC. Translation: CSVTPLNEQFF. This chain links TRBV29-1 with TRBJ2-1; no firm D call. This CDR3 is 11 amino acids long. V was pared by 5 bases and J by 7 bases, with 9 bases between. Germline CDR1 and CDR2: SQVTM and ANQGSEA.

This rearrangement joins TRBV25-1 to TRBJ1-6; D is undetermined. V was shortened by 6 bases and J by 4 bases, with 16 bases between the two germline ends. CDR1 and CDR2 from the germline V gene are MGHDK and SYGVNS. This CDR3 is built from 16 residues. This CDR3 is CASSPPRQVYNSPLHF. CDR3 nucleotide sequence: TGTGCCAGCAGCCCACCGAGGCAGGTTTATAATTCACCCCTCCACTTT.

This clonotype was detected only a few times. The chain uses TRBV2 and TRBJ2-7; the D gene is possibly TRBD1 (6 bases). Trimming took 4 bases from V and 4 from J, leaving 8 bases between them. CDR3 length equals 12 residues. CDR1 is SNHLY and CDR2 is FYNNEI in the germline V gene. CDR3 DNA sequence: TGTGCCAGCAGTGCACAGGGTTACGAGCAGTACTTC. Translating gives CASSAQGYEQYF. Together with reference TRBV2 and TRBJ2-7, the CDR3 gives the full variable domain: EPEVTQTPSHQVTQMGQEVILRCVPISNHLYFYWYRQILGQKVEFLVSFYNNEISEKSEIFDDQFSVERPDGSNFTLKIRSTKLEDSAMYFCASSAQGYEQYFGPGTRLTVT.

The chain couples TRBV12-3 or TRBV12-4 to TRBJ2-5; TRBD1 matches 9 bases. This CDR3 spans 15 amino acids. J gave up 4 bases and V 5 bases, and 8 bases lay outside the gene matches. The CDR3 spells CASSGGTGIGETQYF. CDR3 DNA sequence: TGTGCCAGCAGTGGTGGGACAGGGATCGGAGAGACCCAGTACTTC.

The chain joins TRBV3-1 to TRBJ1-2, with D hard to call. The germline V gene has CDR1 LGHDT and CDR2 YNNKEL (reference sequence). V lost 3 bases and J lost 4, with 9 bases in between. CDR3 size: 13 residues. DNA of the CDR3: TGTGCCAGCAGCCAGGCAAGTAGCTATGGCTACACCTTC. This translates into CASSQASSYGYTF.

This chain connects TRBV5-1 to TRBJ1-4; maybe TRBD1 (5 bases). Germline V lookup: CDR1 SGHRS, CDR2 YFSETQ. The CDR3 runs 13 residues. Trimming removed 4 bases from V and 5 bases from J, with 9 bases in between. CDR3 in DNA: TGCGCCAGCAGCATAGGGACGAATGAAAAACTGTTTTTT. It encodes CASSIGTNEKLFF.

This clonotype has only one observation. This chain uses TRBV10-3 with TRBJ1-1; D might be TRBD1 (5 bases). Germline V gene data show CDR1 as ENHRY and CDR2 as SYGVKD. The ends were cut back, 4 bases at V and 6 bases at J, with 12 bases in the middle. The CDR3 totals 13 residues. Written as DNA, the CDR3 is TGTGCCATCAGTGTTGGAGGGGAGGCTGAAGCTTTCTTT. Translated, it gives CAISVGGEAEAFF.

J is TRBJ2-7 and V is TRBV20-1, with D unclear. V shed 1 base and J shed 3 bases, with 10 bases lying between them. This CDR3 spans 13 amino acids. Per the germline V gene, CDR1 is DFQATT and CDR2 is SNEGSKA (reference sequence). The CDR3 reads CSARGPVDYEQYF. The CDR3 nucleotides read TGCAGTGCTAGAGGGCCAGTGGACTACGAGCAGTACTTC.

The chain joins TRBV9 to TRBJ2-3; D is unclear. CDR1 and CDR2 from the germline V gene are SGDLS and YYNGEE. This CDR3 has 14 amino acids. The V and J ends lost 3 bases and 3 bases respectively, with 11 bases between them. CDR3 DNA sequence: TGTGCCAGCAGCGCCCAGAGGTGGACAGATACGCAGTATTTT. It translates to CASSAQRWTDTQYF. Looking up the rest from reference TRBV9 and TRBJ2-3 gives the full variable domain: DSGVTQTPKHLITATGQRVTLRCSPRSGDLSVYWYQQSLDQGLQFLIQYYNGEERAKGNILERFSAQQFPDLHSELNLSSLELGDSALYFCASSAQRWTDTQYFGPGTRLTVL.

A few counts support this clonotype. The chain links TRBV19 to TRBJ2-3; 10 bases map to TRBD2. V was clipped by 5 bases and J by 1 base; unmatched bases: 3. Germline loops: CDR1 LNHDA, CDR2 SQIVND (reference sequence). CDR3 length: 15 residues. In nucleotides, the CDR3 is TGTGCCAGTAGTTTAGGGACTAGCGGCACAGATACGCAGTATTTT. This codes for CASSLGTSGTDTQYF.

This sequence joins TRBV2 and TRBJ2-1; TRBD1 or TRBD2 may be the D gene (5 bases each). This CDR3 spans 14 amino acids. CDR1 and CDR2 (germline): SNHLY, FYNNEI. V lost 9 bases to trimming and J lost 8 bases, with 20 bases between them. The CDR3 DNA sequence: TGTGCCAGAAGAGGGACGGTACGTTTCGATGAGCAGTTCTTC. Its translation is CARRGTVRFDEQFF.

The chain joins TRBV2 to TRBJ2-7; D is unresolved. CDR1 is SNHLY, CDR2 FYNNEI, per germline. The CDR3 covers 14 residues. V was shortened by 4 bases and J by 1 base, with 11 bases between the two germline ends. Here the CDR3 reads CASSVVLGSYEQYF. The CDR3 DNA reads as TGTGCCAGCAGTGTCGTATTGGGATCCTACGAGCAGTACTTC.

This clonotype has just one count. The chain carries TRBV5-1 and TRBJ2-1; D ambiguous. Germline V gene lookup returns CDR1 SGHRS and CDR2 YFSETQ. V was clipped by 1 base and J by 4 bases, with 9 bases between them. The CDR3 has 14 residues. The CDR3 sequence: CASSLSGPYNEQFF. In nucleotides, the CDR3 is TGCGCCAGCAGCTTGTCAGGACCTTACAATGAGCAGTTCTTC.

This clonotype has more than one count but fewer than ten. The V call is TRBV11-3, the J call TRBJ1-1; no clear D gene. The CDR3 runs 13 residues. Germline CDR1 and CDR2: SGHNT and YENEEA. Trimming shortened V by 5 bases and J by 1 base, and 8 bases separated the two germline ends. CDR3 residues: CASSKTRNTEAFF. CDR3 DNA sequence: TGTGCCAGCAGCAAAACAAGGAACACTGAAGCTTTCTTT.

The gene calls are TRBV24-1 and TRBJ1-1; perhaps TRBD1 as D (5 bases). The CDR3 extends over 11 amino acids. Trimming removed 9 bases from V and 11 bases from J, with 15 bases in between. CDR1 and CDR2 (germline): KGHDR, SFDVKD. For the CDR3, the DNA is TGTGCCACCGTCGCAGGGAATAGGGCTTTCTTT. Translated: CATVAGNRAFF.